One sample yielded the 14 T cell receptor beta chains listed below, sequenced in a study of T cell changes during pregnancy in multiple sclerosis. The repertoire was sequenced with immunoSEQ multiplex PCR; TCRdb's copy has only in-frame clones and lacks some. The data show roughly 80,000 clones, under 95% seen once. The source was peripheral blood, collected before pregnancy. The receptors here all came from a female donor with multiple sclerosis, enrolled in a pregnancy study.

This clone has more than one count but fewer than ten. V usage is TRBV7-9 and J usage is TRBJ1-2; TRBD1 might be the D (5 bases). The V end lost 4 bases, the J end lost 8 bases, and 14 bases lay between the germline ends. Germline CDR1 and CDR2: SEHNR and FQNEAQ (reference sequence). This CDR3 contains 13 residues. CDR3 sequence reads: CASSSGGAVGYTF. The CDR3 nucleotides read TGTGCCAGCAGCTCCGGAGGGGCCGTGGGCTACACCTTC. The full variable domain, in which reference TRBV7-9 and TRBJ1-2 provide the parts outside the CDR3, is DTGVSQNPRHKITKRGQNVTFRCDPISEHNRLYWYRQTLGQGPEFLTYFQNEAQLEKSRLLSDRFSAERPKGSFSTLEIQRTEQGDSAMYLCASSSGGAVGYTFGSGTRLTVV.

The V call is TRBV27, the J call TRBJ2-1, with a weak D call TRBD2 (6 bases). Trimming took off 5 bases at V and 7 bases at J, with 12 bases between the two ends. The V gene's germline CDR1 is MNHEY and CDR2 SMNVEV (reference sequence). This CDR3 has 13 residues. CDR3 in DNA: TGTGCCAGCAGTCCCTCGGGACTTAATGAGCAGTTCTTC. The encoded protein is CASSPSGLNEQFF.

V gene TRBV5-6 combines with J gene TRBJ1-5; possible D gene TRBD1, 5 bases. Germline V gives CDR1 SGHDT, CDR2 YYEEEE. V was cut by 4 bases and J by 2 bases, with 13 bases left in between. The CDR3 contains 15 residues. CDR3 sequence: CASSPRGRGNQPQHF. In nucleotides, the CDR3 is TGTGCCAGCAGCCCACGGGGGAGAGGCAATCAGCCCCAGCATTTT.

For the CDR3, the DNA is TGCGCCAGCAGCCATCTAGCGGGAGGCACAGATACGCAGTATTTT. Translating gives CASSHLAGGTDTQYF. This sequence joins TRBV5-1 and TRBJ2-3, with 10 bases identical to TRBD2. Germline V gene lookup returns CDR1 SGHRS and CDR2 YFSETQ. The CDR3 spans 15 residues. The ends lost 4 bases at V and 1 base at J; junction bases unmatched: 3.

This chain links TRBV6-6 with TRBJ2-7; 7 bases match TRBD2. Germline CDR1 reads MNHNY; CDR2 reads SVGAGI (reference sequence). The CDR3 runs 16 residues. Trimming removed 2 bases from V and 0 bases from J; junction bases left unmatched: 7. The CDR3 sequence: CASSYALSGFSYEQYF. The CDR3 nucleotides are TGTGCCAGCAGTTACGCGCTTAGCGGGTTCTCCTACGAGCAGTACTTC.

The V and J genes are TRBV10-3 and TRBJ2-7, with D perhaps matching TRBD1 (5 bases). This CDR3 has 13 residues. V lost 6 bases and J 3 bases, leaving 12 bases between the germline ends. Germline V lookup: CDR1 ENHRY, CDR2 SYGVKD. DNA of the CDR3: TGTGCCATCAGCCAGACAGACCTCTACGAGCAGTACTTC. This sequence encodes CAISQTDLYEQYF.

The V gene is TRBV10-3, the J gene TRBJ1-1; no definite D call. The CDR3 covers 14 residues. Trimming removed 3 bases at V and 1 base at J, with 9 bases between. CDR1 is ENHRY, CDR2 SYGVKD, per germline. This CDR3 is CAISDRVQNTEAFF. DNA of the CDR3: TGTGCCATCAGTGACCGGGTCCAGAACACTGAAGCTTTCTTT.

V is TRBV5-5 and J is TRBJ1-1; D is possibly TRBD1 (5 bases). CDR1 is SGHKS and CDR2 is YYEKEE in the germline V gene (reference sequence). The CDR3 is 16 amino acids. V was cut by 2 bases and J by 4 bases, with 18 bases left in between. CDR3 nucleotide sequence: TGTGCCAGCAGCTTTCGGGGGTTTAATTTTGGCACTGAAGCTTTCTTT. This sequence encodes CASSFRGFNFGTEAFF.

CDR3 nucleotide sequence: TGCAGTGGCGGCGGGAGGGCCATAGATACGCAGTATTTT. The encoded protein is CSGGGRAIDTQYF. This sequence joins TRBV29-1 and TRBJ2-3, with 9 bases identical to TRBD2. Per the germline V gene, CDR1 is SQVTM and CDR2 is ANQGSEA. The CDR3 covers 13 residues.

Worth noting for this clone: This sample also contains other DNA sequences that code for the same CDR3. This chain joins TRBV30 and TRBJ1-5, with 9 bases fitting TRBD1. The length of the CDR3 is 15 residues. Germline V gene data show CDR1 as GTSNPN and CDR2 as SVGIG (reference sequence). Losses at the gene ends were 1 base for V and 4 bases for J; bases not matched to a gene: 5. CDR3 sequence reads: CAWSGPGQGNQPQHF. CDR3 DNA: TGTGCCTGGAGTGGACCGGGACAGGGTAATCAGCCCCAGCATTTT.

The J gene is TRBJ2-2, the V gene TRBV5-4, with TRBD1 matching over 11 bases. CDR3 length: 15 residues. The germline CDR1 and CDR2 sequences are SGHNT and YYREEE (reference sequence). J gave up 5 bases and V 4 bases, and 4 bases lay outside the gene matches. In DNA, the CDR3 is TGTGCCAGCAGCCGAGGACAGGGGGCAACCGGGGAGCTGTTTTTT. This gives the protein CASSRGQGATGELFF. The entire variable domain, with the rest obtained from reference TRBV5-4 and TRBJ2-2, is as follows: ETGVTQSPTHLIKTRGQQVTLRCSSQSGHNTVSWYQQALGQGPQFIFQYYREEENGRGNFPPRFSGLQFPNYSSELNVNALELDDSALYLCASSRGQGATGELFFGEGSRLTVL.

The rearrangement uses TRBV10-1 and TRBJ1-5; TRBD1 matches 7 bases. V gave up 0 bases and J gave up 12 bases; unmatched junction bases: 11. This CDR3 spans 15 amino acids. Germline V gives CDR1 WNHNN, CDR2 SYGVQD (reference sequence). The CDR3 protein is CASSESTPDRVYQHF. The CDR3 DNA reads as TGCGCCAGCAGTGAGTCTACCCCAGACAGGGTCTACCAGCATTTT.

This rearrangement joins TRBV28 to TRBJ1-2; a weak D match, TRBD1 (6 bases). V was pared by 5 bases and J by 4 bases, with 17 bases between. CDR3 size: 15 residues. CDR1 and CDR2 from the germline V gene are MDHEN and SYDVKM. CDR3 DNA: TGTGCCAGCAGTCGCGGCTCGGGACATCTCTATGGCTACACCTTC. It translates to CASSRGSGHLYGYTF.

The chain couples TRBV28 to TRBJ2-5, with TRBD2 identical over 9 bases. Trimming removed 3 bases from V and 13 bases from J; junction bases left unmatched: 12. Germline CDR1 reads MDHEN; CDR2 reads SYDVKM. The CDR3 covers 14 residues. CDR3: CASSFQREVGEAYF. In DNA, the CDR3 is TGTGCCAGCAGTTTTCAGCGGGAGGTCGGGGAAGCGTACTTC.